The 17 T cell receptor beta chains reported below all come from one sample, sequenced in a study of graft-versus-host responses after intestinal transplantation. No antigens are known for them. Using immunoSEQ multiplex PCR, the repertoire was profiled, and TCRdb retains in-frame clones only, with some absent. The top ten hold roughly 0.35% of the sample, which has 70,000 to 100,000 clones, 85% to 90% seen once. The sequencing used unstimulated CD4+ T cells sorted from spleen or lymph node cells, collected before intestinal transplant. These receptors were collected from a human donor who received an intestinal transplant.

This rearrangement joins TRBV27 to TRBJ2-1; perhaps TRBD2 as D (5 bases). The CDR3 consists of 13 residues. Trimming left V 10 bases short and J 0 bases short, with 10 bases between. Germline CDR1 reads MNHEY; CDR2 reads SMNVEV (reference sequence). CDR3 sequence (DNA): TGTGCCACAGGACGGGGCTCCTACAATGAGCAGTTCTTC. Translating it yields CATGRGSYNEQFF.

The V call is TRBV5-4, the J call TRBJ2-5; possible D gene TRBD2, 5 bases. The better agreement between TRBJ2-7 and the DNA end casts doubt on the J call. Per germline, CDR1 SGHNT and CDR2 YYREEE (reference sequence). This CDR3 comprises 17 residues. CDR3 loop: CASSPGGPSSSSYEQYF. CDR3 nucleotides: TGTGCCAGCAGCCCCGGAGGACCGTCATCTAGCTCCTACGAGCAGTACTTC.

CDR3 protein: CATIASWREKGEQFF. Written as DNA, the CDR3 is TGTGCCACCATCGCGTCCTGGCGGGAGAAGGGTGAGCAGTTCTTC. The V call is TRBV2, the J call TRBJ2-1; 7 nucleotides match TRBD2. CDR1 is SNHLY, CDR2 FYNNEI, per germline. V dropped 10 bases and J dropped 9; count of bases not matched to a gene: 18. The CDR3 has 15 amino acids. The full variable domain, completed using reference TRBV2 and TRBJ2-1, is EPEVTQTPSHQVTQMGQEVILRCVPISNHLYFYWYRQILGQKVEFLVSFYNNEISEKSEIFDDQFSVERPDGSNFTLKIRSTKLEDSAMYFCATIASWREKGEQFFGPGTRLTVL.

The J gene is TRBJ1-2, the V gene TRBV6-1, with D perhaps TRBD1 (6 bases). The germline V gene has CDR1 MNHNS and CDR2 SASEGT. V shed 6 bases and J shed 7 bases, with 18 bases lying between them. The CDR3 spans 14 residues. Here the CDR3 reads CASRFYGGAGGYTF. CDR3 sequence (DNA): TGTGCCAGCAGGTTTTATGGGGGCGCGGGTGGCTACACCTTC.

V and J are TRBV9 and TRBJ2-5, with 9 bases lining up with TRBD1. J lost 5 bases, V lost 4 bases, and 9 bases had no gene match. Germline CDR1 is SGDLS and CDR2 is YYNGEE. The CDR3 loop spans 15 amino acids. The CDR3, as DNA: TGTGCCAGCAGCCCACGGACAGGGGATCGTGAGACCCAGTACTTC. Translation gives CASSPRTGDRETQYF.

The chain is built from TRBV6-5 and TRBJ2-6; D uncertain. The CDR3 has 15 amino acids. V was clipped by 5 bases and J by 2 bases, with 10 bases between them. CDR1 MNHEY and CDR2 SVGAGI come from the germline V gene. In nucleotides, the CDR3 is TGTGCCAGCAGTAAAAGAGCAACTGGGGCCAACGTCCTGACTTTC. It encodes CASSKRATGANVLTF.

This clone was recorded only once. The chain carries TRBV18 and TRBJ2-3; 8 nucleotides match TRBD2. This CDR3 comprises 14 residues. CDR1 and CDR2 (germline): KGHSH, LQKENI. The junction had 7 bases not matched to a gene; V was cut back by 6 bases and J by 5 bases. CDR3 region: CASSRGGKIDTQYF. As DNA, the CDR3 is TGTGCCAGCTCCCGGGGGGGCAAGATAGATACGCAGTATTTT.

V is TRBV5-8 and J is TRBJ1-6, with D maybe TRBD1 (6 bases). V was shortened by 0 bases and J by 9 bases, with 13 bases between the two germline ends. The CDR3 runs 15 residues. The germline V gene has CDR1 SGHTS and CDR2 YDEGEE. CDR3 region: CASSLGQGFSSPLHF. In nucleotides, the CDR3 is TGTGCCAGCAGCTTGGGGCAGGGGTTTTCTTCACCCCTCCACTTT.

DNA for the CDR3: TGTGCCAGCAGTCAGGGGGGATATGAAAAACTGTTTTTT. Translated, it gives CASSQGGYEKLFF. The chain uses TRBV28 and TRBJ1-4, with TRBD1 identical over 7 bases. Germline V gene sequence: CDR1 MDHEN, CDR2 SYDVKM. The J segment lost 6 bases and the V segment lost 5 bases, leaving 3 bases of the junction unmatched. CDR3 size: 13 residues.

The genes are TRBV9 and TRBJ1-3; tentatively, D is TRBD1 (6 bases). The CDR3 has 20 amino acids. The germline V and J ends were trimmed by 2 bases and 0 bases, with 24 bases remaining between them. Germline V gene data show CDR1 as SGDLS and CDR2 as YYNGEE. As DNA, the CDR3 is TGTGCCAGCAGCGTCATCCGTGGAGGACAGAGAGTAAGCTCTGGAAACACCATATATTTT. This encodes CASSVIRGGQRVSSGNTIYF.

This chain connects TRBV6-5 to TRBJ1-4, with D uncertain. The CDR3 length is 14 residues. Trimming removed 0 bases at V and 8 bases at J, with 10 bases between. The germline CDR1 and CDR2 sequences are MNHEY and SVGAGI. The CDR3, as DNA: TGTGCCAGCAGTTACTCGGTCCTGGAGGAAAAACTGTTTTTT. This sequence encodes CASSYSVLEEKLFF.

The CDR3 coding sequence is TGTGCCAGCAGTTGGACAGGGGGCGGCGGGGCTTTCTTT. It codes for CASSWTGGGGAFF. J is TRBJ1-1 and V is TRBV28; 11 bases align to TRBD1. CDR3 length equals 13 residues. The J segment lost 11 bases and the V segment lost 4 bases, leaving 6 bases of the junction unmatched. Per germline, CDR1 MDHEN and CDR2 SYDVKM.

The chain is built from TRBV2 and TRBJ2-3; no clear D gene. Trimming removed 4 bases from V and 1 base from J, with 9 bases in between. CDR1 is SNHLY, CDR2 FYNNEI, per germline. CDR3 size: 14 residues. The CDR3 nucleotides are TGTGCCAGCAGTGCCCTCTCCCGCACAGATACGCAGTATTTT. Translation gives CASSALSRTDTQYF.

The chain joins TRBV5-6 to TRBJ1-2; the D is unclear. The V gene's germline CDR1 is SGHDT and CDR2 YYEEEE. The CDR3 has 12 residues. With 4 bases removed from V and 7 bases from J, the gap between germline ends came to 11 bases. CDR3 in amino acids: CASSLAVSGYTF. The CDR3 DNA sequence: TGTGCCAGCAGCCTGGCCGTTTCTGGCTACACCTTC.

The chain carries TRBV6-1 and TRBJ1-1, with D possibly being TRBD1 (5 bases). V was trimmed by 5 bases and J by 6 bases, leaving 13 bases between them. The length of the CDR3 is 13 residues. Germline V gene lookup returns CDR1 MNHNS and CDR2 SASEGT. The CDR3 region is CASSWGGLAEAFF. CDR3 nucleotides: TGTGCCAGCAGTTGGGGGGGGTTGGCTGAAGCTTTCTTT.

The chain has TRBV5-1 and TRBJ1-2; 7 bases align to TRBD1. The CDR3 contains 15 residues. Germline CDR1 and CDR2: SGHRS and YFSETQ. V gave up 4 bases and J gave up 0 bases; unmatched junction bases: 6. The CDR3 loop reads CASSTEGAPNYGYTF. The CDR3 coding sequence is TGCGCCAGCAGCACGGAGGGGGCCCCTAACTATGGCTACACCTTC.

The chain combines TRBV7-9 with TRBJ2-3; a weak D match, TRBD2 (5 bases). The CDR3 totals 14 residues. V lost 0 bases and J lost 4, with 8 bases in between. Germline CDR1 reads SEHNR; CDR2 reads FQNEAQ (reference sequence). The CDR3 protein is CASSLAGVPDTQYF. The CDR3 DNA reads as TGTGCCAGCAGCTTAGCGGGAGTGCCAGATACGCAGTATTTT. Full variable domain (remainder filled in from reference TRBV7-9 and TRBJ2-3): DTGVSQNPRHKITKRGQNVTFRCDPISEHNRLYWYRQTLGQGPEFLTYFQNEAQLEKSRLLSDRFSAERPKGSFSTLEIQRTEQGDSAMYLCASSLAGVPDTQYFGPGTRLTVL.